The T cell receptor (beta chain) under discussion was sequenced for a study of neoadjuvant nivolumab and ipilimumab in lung cancer. The data were produced by immunoSEQ multiplex PCR, yet TCRdb's version contains in-frame clones alone and is incomplete. The sample has about 25,000 clones, roughly 80% seen once; the top ten hold around 9.3%. The study, taken as a whole, reports: Pretherapy blood TCR richness correlated positively with resected tumor richness. TCR richness and clonality were higher in tumors than adjacent uninvolved lung. TCR sequencing covered a small number of samples. From pretherapy to surgery, tumor richness and clonality rose with dual therapy.

The V end lost 1 base, the J end lost 7 bases, and 2 bases lay between the germline ends. CDR1 and CDR2 from the germline V gene are MNHNS and SASEGT. The CDR3 consists of 11 residues. As concerns this clone: The antigen remains unidentified.

The chain joins TRBV6-1 to TRBJ1-5; D gene ambiguous. This receptor was identified in an adult with non-small cell lung cancer. The specimen was tumor tissue, collected after neoadjuvant nivolumab, alone or with ipilimumab, at or shortly before surgery. The CDR3 DNA is TGTGCCAGCAGTGAAGTGCAGCCCCAGCATTTT. This codes for CASSEVQPQHF.